This T cell receptor beta chain was identified during a study of T cell changes during pregnancy in multiple sclerosis. The protocol was immunoSEQ multiplex PCR, while the TCRdb copy is restricted to in-frame clones and leaves out a portion. The sample shows approximately 65,000 clones, about 96% of them seen only once. This CDR3 comprises 14 residues. V dropped 5 bases and J dropped 3; count of bases not matched to a gene: 4. CDR1 is MDHEN and CDR2 is SYDVKM in the germline V gene. Sequenced material: CD8+ T cells from peripheral blood mononuclear cells, taken after pregnancy. The V call is TRBV28, the J call TRBJ1-1, with 9 bases fitting TRBD1. The sequence came from a female donor with multiple sclerosis, enrolled in a pregnancy study. The CDR3 DNA is TGTGCCAGCAGTCACACAGGGGGCTACACTGAAGCTTTCTTT. Protein product: CASSHTGGYTEAFF.